These 10 T cell receptor beta chains originate from one sample sequenced in a study of OX40 agonist ivuxolimab in advanced cancers. Only in-frame clones appear in the TCRdb table, and some are missing; sequencing was by immunoSEQ multiplex PCR. Seen here are 72,000 or so clones, around 88% observed once, and the top ten hold about 0.9%. Here the sequenced sample was CD4+ or CD8+ T cells sorted from blood, taken in a trial of the OX40 agonist ivuxolimab. Source of these receptors: an adult with an advanced solid tumor such as melanoma, head and neck, liver or kidney cancer.

The chain joins TRBV7-6 to TRBJ2-6; TRBD2 might be the D (5 bases). V was shortened by 5 bases and J by 3 bases, with 14 bases between the two germline ends. Germline V gene lookup returns CDR1 SGHVS and CDR2 FNYEAQ. This CDR3 is built from 16 residues. In DNA, the CDR3 is TGTGCCAGCAGCCTGGGGAGCGAGTATGGGGCCAACGTCCTGACTTTC. Protein product: CASSLGSEYGANVLTF.

Details on this clone: Other DNA sequences in the sample encode the same CDR3. The chain employs TRBV28 and TRBJ2-7; no firm D call. The CDR3 length is 11 residues. Germline CDR1 is MDHEN and CDR2 is SYDVKM. V lost 3 bases to trimming and J lost 4 bases, with 4 bases between them. For the CDR3, the DNA is TGTGCCAGCAGTTTGGGTTACGAGCAGTACTTC. Its translation is CASSLGYEQYF.

The chain employs TRBV6-1 and TRBJ2-7; possibly TRBD2 for D (6 bases). V was cut by 8 bases and J by 6 bases, with 20 bases left in between. The CDR3 totals 14 residues. CDR1 and CDR2 (germline): MNHNS, SASEGT. CDR3 sequence: CASLSRGGAGEQYF. CDR3 nucleotide sequence: TGTGCCAGCTTAAGTAGGGGCGGGGCGGGCGAGCAGTACTTC.

V gene TRBV5-4 combines with J gene TRBJ2-3; 10 bases fit TRBD2. V shed 3 bases, J shed 5 bases, and the junction held 6 bases outside the gene matches. Germline V CDR1 and CDR2: SGHNT, YYREEE (reference sequence). The CDR3 totals 15 residues. The CDR3 bases are TGTGCCAGCAGCTCCCTAGCGGGAGCGGGAGATACGCAGTATTTT. This translates into CASSSLAGAGDTQYF.

The chain uses TRBV7-3 and TRBJ2-1; 7 bases match TRBD1. This CDR3 has 13 amino acids. The trim removed 6 bases at V and 7 bases at J, leaving 6 bases unmatched. The germline gives CDR1 SGHTA, CDR2 FQGTGA. CDR3 in amino acids: CASSLDRANEQFF. The CDR3 nucleotides read TGTGCCAGCAGTTTAGACAGGGCGAATGAGCAGTTCTTC.

The V and J genes are TRBV4-3 and TRBJ2-1; possibly TRBD1 or TRBD2 for D (6 bases each). Germline lookup yields CDR1 LGHNA and CDR2 YSLEER. V shed 5 bases and J shed 7 bases, with 24 bases lying between them. There are 17 residues in the CDR3. The CDR3: CASSFRDSGGRRNEQFF. DNA of the CDR3: TGCGCCAGCAGCTTCCGAGATTCTGGGGGGCGCAGGAATGAGCAGTTCTTC.

The chain recombines TRBV6-5 with TRBJ2-5, with 8 positions matching TRBD1. The CDR3 totals 15 residues. Germline CDR1 reads MNHEY; CDR2 reads SVGAGI. With V trimmed by 0 bases and J by 6 bases, 6 bases remained unmatched. The CDR3 DNA follows: TGTGCCAGCAGTTACTCAGGGACAGGAGAAAAGACCCAGTACTTC. Translation: CASSYSGTGEKTQYF.

The V gene is TRBV28, the J gene TRBJ1-5; no clear D gene. The V gene's germline CDR1 is MDHEN and CDR2 SYDVKM. Trimming pared 8 bases from V and 7 bases from J, leaving 12 bases between. The CDR3 spans 12 residues. Written as DNA, the CDR3 is TGTGCCAGCGCAACGAGAGGACAGCCCCAGCATTTT. It specifies CASATRGQPQHF.

This clone was seen more than once but under ten times. V and J are TRBV18 and TRBJ2-1, with 7 positions matching TRBD1. The CDR3 runs 13 residues. Germline loops: CDR1 KGHSH, CDR2 LQKENI. The V gene end was trimmed by 6 bases and the J gene end by 8 bases; junction bases not matched to a gene: 7. The CDR3 protein is CASSRYRGDEQFF. CDR3 bases: TGTGCCAGCTCTCGATACAGGGGCGATGAGCAGTTCTTC.

In DNA form, the CDR3 reads TGTGCCAGCAACCACAGGGCCGCTAATGAAAAACTGTTTTTT. Its translation is CASNHRAANEKLFF. The chain combines TRBV28 with TRBJ1-4; maybe TRBD1 (6 bases). V was pared by 7 bases and J by 3 bases, with 12 bases between. Germline V CDR1 and CDR2: MDHEN, SYDVKM. There are 14 residues in the CDR3.